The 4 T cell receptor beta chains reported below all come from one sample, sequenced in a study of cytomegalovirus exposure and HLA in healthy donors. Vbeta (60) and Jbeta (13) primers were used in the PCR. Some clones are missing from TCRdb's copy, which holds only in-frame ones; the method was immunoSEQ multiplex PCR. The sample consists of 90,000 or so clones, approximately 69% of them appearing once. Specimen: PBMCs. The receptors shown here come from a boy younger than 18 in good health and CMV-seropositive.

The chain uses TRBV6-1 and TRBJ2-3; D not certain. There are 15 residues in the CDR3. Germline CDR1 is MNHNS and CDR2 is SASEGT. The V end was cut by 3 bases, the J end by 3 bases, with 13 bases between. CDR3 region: CASSDDPGVTDTQYF. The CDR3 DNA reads TGTGCCAGCAGTGATGACCCAGGTGTAACAGATACGCAGTATTTT.

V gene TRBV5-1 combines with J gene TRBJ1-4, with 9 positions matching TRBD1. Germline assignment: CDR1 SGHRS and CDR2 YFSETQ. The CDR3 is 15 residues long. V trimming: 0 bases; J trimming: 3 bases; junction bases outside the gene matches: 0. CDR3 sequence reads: CASSLGQGANEKLFF. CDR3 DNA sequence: TGCGCCAGCAGCTTGGGACAGGGGGCTAATGAAAAACTGTTTTTT.

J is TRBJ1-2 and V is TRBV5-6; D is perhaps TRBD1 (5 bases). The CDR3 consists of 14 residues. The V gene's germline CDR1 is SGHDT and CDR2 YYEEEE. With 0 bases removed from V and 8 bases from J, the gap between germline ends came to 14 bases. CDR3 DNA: TGTGCCAGCAGCTTGGGGCAGGGTCGGTGGGGCTACACCTTC. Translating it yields CASSLGQGRWGYTF.

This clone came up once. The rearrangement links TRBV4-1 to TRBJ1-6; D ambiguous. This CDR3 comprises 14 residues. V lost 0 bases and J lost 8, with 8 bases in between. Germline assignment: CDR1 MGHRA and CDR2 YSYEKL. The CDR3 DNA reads TGCGCCAGCAGCCAAGACTGGAGCGATTCACCCCTCCACTTT. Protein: CASSQDWSDSPLHF.